A selection of T cell receptor beta chains follows, all from one sample in a study of blood T cell repertoires in COVID-19. Assay: immunoSEQ multiplex PCR; the TCRdb copy retains only in-frame clones and omits some. This table has roughly 200,000 clones, 82% appearing once. Specimen: peripheral blood. The receptors derive from a woman in her sixties or seventies with COVID-19, enrolled during active disease. The CDR3 runs from the conserved cysteine through the conserved F or W.

>TRBJ2-1|TRBV7-3
CASSSAASGRAFYYNEQFF
>TRBJ2-1|TRBV5-1
CASSLESQQFF
>TRBJ1-1|TRBV27
CASSLPGHPNTEAFF
>TRBJ2-5|TRBV6-2/TRBV6-3
CASSYLGTNHLYGTQYF
>TRBJ1-5|TRBV18
CASSPEDSYSNQPQHF
>TRBJ1-6|TRBV9
CASSENRVSPLHF
>TRBJ2-2|TRBV15
CATSSLFERGSTGELFF
>TRBJ1-6|TRBV5-8
CASSARSAGGNSPLHF
>TRBJ2-5|TRBV5-1
CASSSGVLQETQYF
>TRBJ2-3|TRBV6-1
CASSDRRGGLRTDTQYF
>TRBJ2-2|TRBV10-3
CAIKTSGGNTGELFF
>TRBJ2-3|TRBV21-1
CASSKVGGFTDTQYF
>TRBJ1-2|TRBV28
CASSFRSYGYTF
>TRBJ2-1|TRBV3-1/TRBV3-2
CASSQDRAGYNEQFF
>TRBJ2-7|TRBV10-1
CASSESNRQPSYEQYF
>TRBJ2-1|TRBV2
CASSEDRVGEQFF
>TRBJ2-1|TRBV4-2
CASSHLLSSGRNEQFF
>TRBJ2-3|TRBV10-2
CASTTGEGTDTQYF
>TRBJ1-6|TRBV6-5
CASSTGTGGSPLHF
>TRBJ2-2|TRBV9
CASSPGTGTGGTGELFF
>TRBJ2-7|TRBV7-2
CASSPVRGYEQYF
>TRBJ2-3|TRBV6-5
CATVAGAKTDTQYF
>TRBJ2-7|TRBV18
CASSSGQGGYEQYF
>TRBJ1-4|TRBV7-8
CASSKKGGEKLFF
>TRBJ1-1|TRBV11-2
CASSLSRAEAFF
>TRBJ2-7|TRBV24-1
CATSDSRTGTSEQYF
>TRBJ2-3|TRBV7-3
CASSLMASGDTQYF
>TRBJ2-1|TRBV7-6
CASTPPTGVGHEQFF
>TRBJ1-2|TRBV19
CASRTGENGYTF
>TRBJ2-5|TRBV7-2
CASSPGPTGETQYF
>TRBJ2-3|TRBV6-4
CASRVAGASTDTQYF
>TRBJ1-2|TRBV2
CASNPGGDYGYTF
>TRBJ2-3|TRBV9
CASSGTSTDTQYF
>TRBJ1-2|TRBV7-2
CASSTTGGSSGYTF
>TRBJ2-1|TRBV2
CASSEALLAGVDNEQFF
>TRBJ1-4|TRBV18
CASSKRVRDRGANNEKLFF
>TRBJ2-3|TRBV7-9
CASSLASGPGGWGTDTQYF
>TRBJ1-4|TRBV7-9
CHPVGDGKLFF
>TRBJ1-2|TRBV6-5
CAGSAGPAYGYTF
>TRBJ1-1|TRBV6-5
CASSYDRGLRAEAFF
>TRBJ2-1|TRBV9
CASSVDPMSGIQFF
>TRBJ1-4|TRBV28
CASSLGQGFNEKLFF
>TRBJ1-1|TRBV9
CASSVGHTNTEAFF
>TRBJ1-6|TRBV9
CASSRGQVDNSPLHF
>TRBJ2-3|TRBV6-4
CASSEQGTSTDTQYF
>TRBJ2-3|TRBV6-5
CASSQDRDADTQYF
>TRBJ2-5|TRBV19
CASSKSVQETQYF
>TRBJ2-1|TRBV4-2
CASRSGQGLDEQFF
>TRBJ2-5|TRBV5-1
CASSKYSQHQETQYF
>TRBJ1-2|TRBV10-3
CAIESQGSNYGYTF
>TRBJ1-2|TRBV6-5
CASSSWTGQNYGYTF
>TRBJ2-2|TRBV25-1
CAGGRAHGELFF
>TRBJ2-3|TRBV2
CASSQREGDSTDTQYF
>TRBJ1-3|TRBV15
CATGTRSGNTIYF